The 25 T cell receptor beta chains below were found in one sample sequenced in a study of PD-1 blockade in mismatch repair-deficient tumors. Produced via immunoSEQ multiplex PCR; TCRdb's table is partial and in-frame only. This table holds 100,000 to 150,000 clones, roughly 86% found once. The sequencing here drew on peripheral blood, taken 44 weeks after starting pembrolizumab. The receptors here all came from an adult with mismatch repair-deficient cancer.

The CDR3 loop is CASSIDFNEQFF. CDR3 DNA sequence: TGTGCCAGTAGTATAGATTTTAATGAGCAGTTCTTC. This chain connects TRBV19 to TRBJ2-1; D not resolved. V lost 0 bases, J lost 7 bases, and 4 bases lay in between. The CDR3 runs 12 residues. Germline lookup yields CDR1 LNHDA and CDR2 SQIVND (reference sequence). The variable domain in full, completed from reference TRBV19 and TRBJ2-1, reads DGGITQSPKYLFRKEGQNVTLSCEQNLNHDAMYWYRQDPGQGLRLIYYSQIVNDFQKGDIAEGYSVSREKKESFPLTVTSAQKNPTAFYLCASSIDFNEQFFGPGTRLTVL.

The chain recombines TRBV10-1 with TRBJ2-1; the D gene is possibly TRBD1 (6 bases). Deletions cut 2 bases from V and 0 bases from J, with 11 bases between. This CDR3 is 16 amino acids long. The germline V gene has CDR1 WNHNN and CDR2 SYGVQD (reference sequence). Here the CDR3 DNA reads TGCGCCAGCAGTGAGACCAGGACAGACTCCTACAATGAGCAGTTCTTC. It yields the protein CASSETRTDSYNEQFF.

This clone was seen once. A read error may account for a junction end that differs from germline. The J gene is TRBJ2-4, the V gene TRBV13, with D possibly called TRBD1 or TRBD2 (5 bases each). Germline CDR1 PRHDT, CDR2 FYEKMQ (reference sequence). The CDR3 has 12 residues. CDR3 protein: CASSAANGAMHF. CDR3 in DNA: TGTGCCAGCAGCGCAGCCAACGGGGCGATGCACTTC.

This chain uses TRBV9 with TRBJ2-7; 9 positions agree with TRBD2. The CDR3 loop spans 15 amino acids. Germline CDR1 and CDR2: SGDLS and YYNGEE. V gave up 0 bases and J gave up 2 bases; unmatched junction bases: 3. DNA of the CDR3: TGTGCCAGCAGCGTAGGGACTAGCGAGACCTACGAGCAGTACTTC. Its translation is CASSVGTSETYEQYF.

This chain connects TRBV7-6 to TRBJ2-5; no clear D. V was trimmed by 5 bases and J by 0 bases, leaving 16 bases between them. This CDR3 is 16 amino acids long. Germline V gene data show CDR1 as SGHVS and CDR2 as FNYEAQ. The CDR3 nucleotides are TGTGCCAGCAGCCCGGGCCCCGTCGGGTACCAAGAGACCCAGTACTTC. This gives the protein CASSPGPVGYQETQYF.

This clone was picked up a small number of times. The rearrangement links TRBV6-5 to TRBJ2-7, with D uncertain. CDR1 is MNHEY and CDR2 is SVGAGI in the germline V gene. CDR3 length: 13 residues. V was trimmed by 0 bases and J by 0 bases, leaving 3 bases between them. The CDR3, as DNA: TGTGCCAGCAGTTACTCGAGCTCCTACGAGCAGTACTTC. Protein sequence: CASSYSSSYEQYF.

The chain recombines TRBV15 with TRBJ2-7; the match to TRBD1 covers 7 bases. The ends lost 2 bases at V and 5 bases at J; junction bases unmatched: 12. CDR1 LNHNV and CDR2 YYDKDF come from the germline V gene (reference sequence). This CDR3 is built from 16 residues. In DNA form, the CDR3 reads TGTGCCACCAGCAGACCCAGACAGGGCCGTATCCACGAGCAGTACTTC. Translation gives CATSRPRQGRIHEQYF. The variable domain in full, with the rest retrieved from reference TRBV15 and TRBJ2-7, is DAMVIQNPRYQVTQFGKPVTLSCSQTLNHNVMYWYQQKSSQAPKLLFHYYDKDFNNEADTPDNFQSRRPNTSFCFLDIRSPGLGDTAMYLCATSRPRQGRIHEQYFGPGTRLTVT.

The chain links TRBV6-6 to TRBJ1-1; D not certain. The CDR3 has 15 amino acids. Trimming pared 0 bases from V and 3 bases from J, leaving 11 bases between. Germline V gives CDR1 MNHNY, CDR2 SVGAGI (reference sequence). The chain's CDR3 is CASSYSRGGDTEAFF. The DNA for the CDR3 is TGTGCCAGCAGTTACTCACGGGGTGGGGACACTGAAGCTTTCTTT.

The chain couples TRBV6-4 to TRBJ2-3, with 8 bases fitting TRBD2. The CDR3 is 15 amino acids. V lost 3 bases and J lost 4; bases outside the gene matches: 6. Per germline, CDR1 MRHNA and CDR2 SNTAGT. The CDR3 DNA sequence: TGTGCCAGCAGTGAGGGGCTAGCGGGCCCAGATACGCAGTATTTT. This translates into CASSEGLAGPDTQYF.

The CDR3 is CASSQKGAAAGLSYEQYF. CDR3 sequence (DNA): TGCGCCAGCAGCCAAAAAGGGGCCGCGGCAGGACTCTCCTACGAGCAGTACTTC. This chain connects TRBV4-1 to TRBJ2-7; either TRBD1 or TRBD2 may fit D (5 bases each). Germline CDR1 MGHRA, CDR2 YSYEKL. V lost 2 bases to trimming and J lost 0 bases, with 20 bases between them. This CDR3 has 18 amino acids.

CDR3: CASSLGLATMGEQYF. DNA of the CDR3: TGTGCCAGCAGCCTCGGACTAGCGACAATGGGGGAGCAGTACTTC. The gene calls are TRBV9 and TRBJ2-7; TRBD2 matches at 9 bases. The germline CDR1 and CDR2 sequences are SGDLS and YYNGEE. CDR3 length: 15 amino acids. Germline trimming cut 4 bases from V and 7 bases from J; bases unmatched to any gene: 12.

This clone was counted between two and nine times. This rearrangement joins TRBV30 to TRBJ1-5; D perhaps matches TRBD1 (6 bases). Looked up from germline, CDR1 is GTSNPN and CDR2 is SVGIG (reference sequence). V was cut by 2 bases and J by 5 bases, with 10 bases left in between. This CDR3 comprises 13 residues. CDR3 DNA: TGTGCCTGGAGTTTCGGGGGCCATCAGCCCCAGCATTTT. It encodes CAWSFGGHQPQHF.

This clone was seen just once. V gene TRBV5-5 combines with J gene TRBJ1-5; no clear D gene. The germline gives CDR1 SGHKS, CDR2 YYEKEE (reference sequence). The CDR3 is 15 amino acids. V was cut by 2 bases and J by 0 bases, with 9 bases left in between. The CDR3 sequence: CASSLEYASNQPQHF. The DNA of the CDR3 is TGTGCCAGCAGCTTAGAATACGCTAGCAATCAGCCCCAGCATTTT.

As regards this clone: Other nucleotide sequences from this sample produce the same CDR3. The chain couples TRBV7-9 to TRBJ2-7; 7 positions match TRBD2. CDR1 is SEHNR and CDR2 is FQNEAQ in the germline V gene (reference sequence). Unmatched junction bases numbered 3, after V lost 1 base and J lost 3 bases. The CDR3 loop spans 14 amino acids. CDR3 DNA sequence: TGTGCCAGCAGCTTAGGGGGGGGATTCTACGAGCAGTACTTC. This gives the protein CASSLGGGFYEQYF.

In DNA, the CDR3 is TGTGCCAGCAGCTTCTCACTAAACTCCTACGAGCAGTACTTC. This gives the protein CASSFSLNSYEQYF. The V call is TRBV7-9, the J call TRBJ2-7, with D unresolved. The CDR3 length is 14 residues. Trimming pared 3 bases from V and 0 bases from J, leaving 9 bases between. Germline V gene lookup returns CDR1 SEHNR and CDR2 FQNEAQ (reference sequence).

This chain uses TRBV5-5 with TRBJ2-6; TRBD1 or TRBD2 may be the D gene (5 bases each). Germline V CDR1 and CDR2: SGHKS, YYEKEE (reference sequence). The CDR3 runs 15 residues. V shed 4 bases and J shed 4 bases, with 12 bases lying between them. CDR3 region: CASSRGRVGANVLTF. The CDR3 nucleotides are TGTGCCAGCAGCCGGGGCAGGGTCGGGGCCAACGTCCTGACTTTC.

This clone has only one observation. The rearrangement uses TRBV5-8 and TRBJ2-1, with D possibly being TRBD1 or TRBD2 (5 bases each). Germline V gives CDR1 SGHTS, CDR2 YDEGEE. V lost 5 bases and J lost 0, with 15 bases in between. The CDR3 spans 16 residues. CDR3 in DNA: TGTGCCAGCAGTCCACGGGACGGACGCTCCTACAATGAGCAGTTCTTC. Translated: CASSPRDGRSYNEQFF.

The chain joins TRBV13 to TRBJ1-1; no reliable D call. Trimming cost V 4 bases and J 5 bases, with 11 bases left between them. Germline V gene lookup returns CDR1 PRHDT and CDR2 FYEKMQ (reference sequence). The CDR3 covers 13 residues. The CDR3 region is CASSSTTGTEAFF. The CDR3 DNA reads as TGTGCCAGCAGCTCTACGACGGGGACTGAAGCTTTCTTT. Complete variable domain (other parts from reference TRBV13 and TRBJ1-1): AAGVIQSPRHLIKEKRETATLKCYPIPRHDTVYWYQQGPGQDPQFLISFYEKMQSDKGSIPDRFSAQQFSDYHSELNMSSLELGDSALYFCASSSTTGTEAFFGQGTRLTVV.

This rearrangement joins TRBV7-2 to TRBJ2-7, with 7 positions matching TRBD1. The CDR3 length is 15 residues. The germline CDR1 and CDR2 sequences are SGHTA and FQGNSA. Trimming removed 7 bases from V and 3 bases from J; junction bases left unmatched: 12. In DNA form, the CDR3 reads TGTGCCAGCACCGGTGACAGGGCGAATTTCTACGAGCAGTACTTC. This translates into CASTGDRANFYEQYF.

Here the CDR3 reads CSAPTPAEQFF. CDR3 DNA: TGCAGTGCTCCCACCCCCGCCGAGCAGTTCTTC. This sequence joins TRBV20-1 and TRBJ2-1, with unresolved D. The V end lost 5 bases, the J end lost 10 bases, and 12 bases lay between the germline ends. CDR3 length: 11 amino acids. Germline CDR1 DFQATT, CDR2 SNEGSKA (reference sequence).

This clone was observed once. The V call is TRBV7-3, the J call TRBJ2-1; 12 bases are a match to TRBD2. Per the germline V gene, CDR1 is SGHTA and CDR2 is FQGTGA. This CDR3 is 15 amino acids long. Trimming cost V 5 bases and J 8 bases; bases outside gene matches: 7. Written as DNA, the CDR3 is TGTGCCAGCAGCGTAGGACTAGCGGGAACGGATGAGCAGTTCTTC. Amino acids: CASSVGLAGTDEQFF.

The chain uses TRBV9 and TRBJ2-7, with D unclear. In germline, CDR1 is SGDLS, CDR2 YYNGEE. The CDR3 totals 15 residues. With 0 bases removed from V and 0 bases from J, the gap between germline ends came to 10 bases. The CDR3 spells CASSVDVGRSYEQYF. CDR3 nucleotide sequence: TGTGCCAGCAGCGTAGACGTGGGTCGCTCCTACGAGCAGTACTTC.

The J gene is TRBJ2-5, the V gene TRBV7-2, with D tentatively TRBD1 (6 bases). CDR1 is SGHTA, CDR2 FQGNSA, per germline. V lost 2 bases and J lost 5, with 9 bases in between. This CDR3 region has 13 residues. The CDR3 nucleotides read TGTGCCAGCAGCTTACAGCAGGGGGAGACCCAGTACTTC. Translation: CASSLQQGETQYF.

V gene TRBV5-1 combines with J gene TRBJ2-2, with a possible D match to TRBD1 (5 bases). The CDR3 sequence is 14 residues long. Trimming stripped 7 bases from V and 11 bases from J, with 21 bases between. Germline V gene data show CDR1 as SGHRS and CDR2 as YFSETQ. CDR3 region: CASATDNHLRELFF. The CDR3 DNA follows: TGCGCCAGCGCGACGGACAATCACCTCCGTGAGCTGTTTTTT.

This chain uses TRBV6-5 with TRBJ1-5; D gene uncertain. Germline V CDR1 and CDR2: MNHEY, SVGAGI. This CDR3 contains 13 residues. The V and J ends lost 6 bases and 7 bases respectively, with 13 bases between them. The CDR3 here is CASSKTMGQPQHF. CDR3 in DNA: TGTGCCAGCAGCAAGACAATGGGGCAGCCCCAGCATTTT.